This T cell receptor beta chain is from a study of shared clonotypes between healthy human individuals (TCRdb year 2020). Regarding the complete study: The cohort included three men and a couple of women between 18 and 49 years of age. To estimate repertoire size and how much clonotypes are shared between individuals, the study performed deep sequencing of blood TCR repertoires from a few healthy adults. To increase sequencing depth and limit assay-specific biases, TCR repertoire library preparation and sequencing were carried out by different laboratories using diverse techniques. Between about 0.9 and 8.9 billion PBMCs per donor were obtained by leukapheresis. Per donor, three plates each were used for CD4 naive and CD4 memory, two for CD8 naive, and one for CD8 memory. Results and caveats for the whole study, not just this receptor: Pairwise subsampling indicated that sequencing depth was expected to affect the degree of clonotype sharing among donors. Naive subsets generally had larger estimated clonotype richness than memory subsets did. Higher generation probabilities were observed for clonotypes shared by all four sorted-subset donors than for non-shared clonotypes. Incomplete sequencing was indicated by rarefaction of sorted-subset datasets, despite the large sequencing depth. Only blood was sampled, and tissue TCR repertoires likely differ from those in blood. About 4.5% of naive CD4, approximately 3.7% of naive CD8, about 2.4% of memory CD4, and around 0.42% of memory CD8 clonotypes were shared across a few donors. The small number of donors limited the genetic and exposure-history diversity represented.

For this clone: The antigen this receptor binds is unknown. The sample holds no much larger clone one base away, and base qualities are not on file.

Trimming removed 1 base from V and 0 bases from J, leaving 19 bases between the germline ends. The cysteine opens and the phenylalanine closes a CDR3 of 19 amino acids. Only the CDR3 portion is preserved as DNA: 57 bases, with reading frame beginning at the first base. The germline V gene supplies CDR1 SGHAT and CDR2 FQNNGV. Using the deep immunoSEQ assay, multiplex PCR amplified TCR CDR3 regions from genomic DNA. Extracted genomic DNA from each cell subset was spread evenly across all wells of several immunoSEQ 96-well plates, with each plate serving as a replicate. For sorted subsets, each replicate PCR was loaded with 200 to 250 ng genomic DNA, equivalent to some 27,000 T cell genomes. Purified libraries were quantified with a Qubit 3.0 fluorometer, sized on a Bioanalyzer 2100, and re-quantified with the KAPA Library Quantification kit. A separate single-read 150-cycle Illumina NextSeq 550 flow cell was used to sequence each immunoSEQ 96-well plate. The authors processed their data as follows. Because the immunoSEQ output included only junctional sequences and no quality scores, the filtering could not be the same as the filtering used for full-length reads. Sequences were annotated with PyIR, a Python wrapper for IgBLAST v1.9, using IMGT germline references to assign V/J genes and CDR3. Reads were filtered out if the reads had weak V/J assignments (E-value above 1e-6), no CDR3, stop codons, out-of-frame junctions, or ambiguous translated residues. V3J clonotypes were defined by identical inferred V gene, J gene, and CDR3 amino acid sequence. Percentage overlap between repertoires was calculated by dividing the number of shared unique clonotypes by the size of the smaller repertoire. Three approaches were used to assess repertoire richness: RTK rarefaction, the Chao1 estimator, and Recon v2.1 estimates of unobserved clonotypes. For all TCRbeta clonotypes obtained by the gDNA method from a few donors, generation probabilities were computed with OLGA. TCRdb took this table from immuneACCESS and kept in-frame rearrangements with V and J called. Such tables lack part of the clones; where checked against another copy, unresolved V genes explain under half of the gap, and the rest is unexplained. V, J and clone size reflect that table, while D and trimming were determined from the DNA. For this sample the table gives about 1,900,000 clones, of which about 95% were detected only once. Approximately 1.2% of the sample belongs to the ten largest clones.

For the CD8 naive samples, CD45RO-negative cells were positively selected for CCR7, yielding a CD45RA+CCR7+ population from which TemRA cells were excluded. Healthy HIV-negative adults with no recently reported acute infections or vaccinations were included as donors. Every donor was a Caucasian adult residing in Nashville, Tennessee, USA. Blood was collected by leukapheresis, and PBMCs were isolated by Ficoll-Histopaque density gradient centrifugation and then cryopreserved in liquid nitrogen vapor phase. Analytical flow cytometry was used to check the purity and quantity of each magnetically sorted T cell population. Each sorted fraction had its genomic DNA isolated and then quantified by UV absorbance on a Nanodrop 2000c.

The source of this sequence is a man aged 18 to 30 in good health. Recombination linked TRBV11-2 to TRBJ2-1, with a tentative D gene TRBD1 over 6 matching bases. Source material: naive CD8+ T cells sorted from blood. The cell subset or site label for this specimen denotes: CD45RA+CCR7+. This receptor carries the CDR3 CASSLGPGTSVSSYNEQFF. The DNA is TGTGCCAGCAGCTTAGGCCCCGGGACATCGGTGAGCTCCTACAATGAGCAGTTCTTC.